Each of the 19 T cell receptor beta chains below was sequenced from the same sample in a study of CD8+ T cells in alopecia areata. Extracted from the samples, RNA was reverse transcribed into cDNA to serve as the sequencing template. Measured with immunoSEQ multiplex PCR; TCRdb has only the in-frame clones, and not every one. Of about 190,000 clones listed, 60% are singletons. The treatment: oral pan-JAK inhibitor, 5-10 mg twice daily. Specimen: CD4+ T cells sorted from blood, collected at week 4, from a patient treated with tofacitinib. These TCRs come from a human donor with alopecia areata.

The V gene is TRBV4-3, the J gene TRBJ1-5; D is undetermined. The CDR3 has 15 amino acids. V was trimmed by 1 base and J by 5 bases, leaving 12 bases between them. Germline CDR1 is LGHNA and CDR2 is YSLEER. The CDR3 region is CASSQGPGGHQPQHF. The CDR3 bases are TGCGCCAGCAGCCAAGGTCCCGGAGGGCATCAGCCCCAGCATTTT.

This rearrangement joins TRBV19 to TRBJ1-2; D gene unclear. The V gene's germline CDR1 is LNHDA and CDR2 SQIVND (reference sequence). V dropped 5 bases and J dropped 5 bases, with 9 bases sitting between them. The length of the CDR3 is 12 residues. CDR3 DNA sequence: TGTGCCAGTAGTCTCCCCTCATATGGCTACACCTTC. It specifies CASSLPSYGYTF.

The gene calls are TRBV5-1 and TRBJ2-5; 10 bases match TRBD2. The trim removed 0 bases at V and 2 bases at J, leaving 7 bases unmatched. There are 17 residues in the CDR3. CDR1 is SGHRS, CDR2 YFSETQ, per germline. The chain's CDR3 is CASSLVPSGSGQETQYF. CDR3 DNA: TGCGCCAGCAGCTTGGTCCCTAGCGGGAGTGGTCAAGAGACCCAGTACTTC.

This clone has only a few counts. CDR3 coding DNA: TGCAGCGGAGGGGCGGGAGCGGGGAATGAGCAGTTCTTC. Its protein product is CSGGAGAGNEQFF. The chain joins TRBV29-1 to TRBJ2-1; the match to TRBD2 covers 7 bases. Losses at the gene ends were 7 bases for V and 7 bases for J; bases not matched to a gene: 10. Germline V lookup: CDR1 SQVTM, CDR2 ANQGSEA. The CDR3 has 13 residues.

The chain carries TRBV10-1 and TRBJ1-1, with D possibly matching TRBD1 (6 bases). The CDR3 runs to 12 residues. Germline V gene lookup returns CDR1 WNHNN and CDR2 SYGVQD (reference sequence). The V and J ends lost 2 bases and 12 bases respectively, with 13 bases between them. CDR3 nucleotides: TGCGCCAGCAGTGAGACGTGGGGGCAGACTTTCTTT. Translated: CASSETWGQTFF.

V is TRBV29-1 and J is TRBJ2-3; TRBD2 agrees at 12 bases. There are 17 residues in the CDR3. V lost 3 bases to trimming and J lost 0 bases; unmatched junction nucleotides: 7. CDR1 SQVTM and CDR2 ANQGSEA come from the germline V gene. CDR3 residues: CSVEEAGTSGSTDTQYF. CDR3 coding DNA: TGCAGCGTTGAGGAGGCGGGGACTAGCGGGAGCACAGATACGCAGTATTTT.

The chain carries TRBV4-1 and TRBJ1-4, with D uncertain. V lost 2 bases and J 11 bases, leaving 12 bases between the germline ends. CDR3 size: 13 residues. Germline CDR1 is MGHRA and CDR2 is YSYEKL. The CDR3 is CASSQLRGEKLFF. The CDR3 nucleotides are TGCGCCAGCAGCCAACTCCGCGGTGAGAAACTGTTTTTT.

This clone was seen a handful of times. The V and J genes are TRBV7-2 and TRBJ2-2; 8 bases are shared with TRBD2. The germline gives CDR1 SGHTA, CDR2 FQGNSA. V shed 5 bases, J shed 3 bases, and the junction held 5 bases outside the gene matches. The CDR3 has 15 amino acids. The CDR3 here is CASSTLADDTGELFF. The CDR3 DNA follows: TGTGCCAGCAGCACACTAGCGGACGACACCGGGGAGCTGTTTTTT.

The chain links TRBV28 to TRBJ2-7; D is unresolved. The germline CDR1 and CDR2 sequences are MDHEN and SYDVKM. The CDR3 has 11 amino acids. Trimming pared 1 base from V and 5 bases from J, leaving 3 bases between. The CDR3 sequence: CASSLFDEQYF. The CDR3, as DNA: TGTGCCAGCAGTTTATTCGACGAGCAGTACTTC.

This chain uses TRBV10-3 with TRBJ2-5; 7 nucleotides agree with TRBD2. The CDR3 totals 13 residues. Germline CDR1 ENHRY, CDR2 SYGVKD. V shed 10 bases, J shed 5 bases, and the junction held 10 bases outside the gene matches. The CDR3 loop reads CASAGLVGETQYF. In DNA form, the CDR3 reads TGTGCCAGCGCCGGACTAGTTGGGGAGACCCAGTACTTC.

The chain recombines TRBV25-1 with TRBJ2-5, with D uncertain. V was shortened by 3 bases and J by 5 bases, with 10 bases between the two germline ends. The CDR3 is 13 residues long. Looked up from germline, CDR1 is MGHDK and CDR2 is SYGVNS. CDR3 loop: CASSDVGIETQYF. For the CDR3, the DNA is TGTGCCAGCAGTGATGTAGGTATCGAGACCCAGTACTTC.

CDR3 DNA: TGTGCCAGCAGCTTAATGGGACAGGGTGACTACGAGCAGTACTTC. This codes for CASSLMGQGDYEQYF. The chain links TRBV11-2 to TRBJ2-7, with 9 positions matching TRBD1. This CDR3 has 15 residues. The junction had 5 bases not matched to a gene; V was cut back by 2 bases and J by 3 bases. Germline CDR1 reads SGHAT; CDR2 reads FQNNGV.

This clone was seen many times. The chain couples TRBV28 to TRBJ1-2, with D unresolved. The CDR3 sequence is 12 residues long. Germline V CDR1 and CDR2: MDHEN, SYDVKM. V was trimmed by 3 bases and J by 5 bases, leaving 7 bases between them. In DNA, the CDR3 is TGTGCCAGCAGTTTCGGGATTTATGGCTACACCTTC. Protein product: CASSFGIYGYTF.

V is TRBV6-6 and J is TRBJ2-2; tentative D call: TRBD1 (5 bases). Germline-derived CDR1 and CDR2 are MNHNY and SVGAGI (reference sequence). CDR3 size: 15 residues. V dropped 5 bases and J dropped 5 bases, with 15 bases sitting between them. The chain's CDR3 is CASSELGAVTGELFF. CDR3 sequence (DNA): TGTGCCAGCAGTGAGCTTGGGGCGGTGACCGGGGAGCTGTTTTTT.

V is TRBV15 and J is TRBJ2-4; D remains ambiguous. V gave up 3 bases and J gave up 8 bases, with 14 bases separating them. Germline V gene sequence: CDR1 LNHNV, CDR2 YYDKDF (reference sequence). CDR3 length: 14 residues. The DNA for the CDR3 is TGTGCCACCAGCAGTGGCCTTTCGTCGGACATTCAGTACTTC. Translated, it gives CATSSGLSSDIQYF.

The chain links TRBV30 to TRBJ2-7; D is tentatively TRBD1 or TRBD2 (5 bases each). This CDR3 region has 11 residues. The germline V gene encodes CDR1 GTSNPN and CDR2 SVGIG (reference sequence). Trimming took 3 bases from V and 5 from J, leaving 8 bases between them. The CDR3 loop reads CAWRRDDEQYF. DNA of the CDR3: TGTGCCTGGAGGAGGGACGACGAGCAGTACTTC.

This rearrangement joins TRBV7-3 to TRBJ2-7; D tentatively reads TRBD1 or TRBD2 (5 bases each). The CDR3 has 13 amino acids. Deletions cut 2 bases from V and 5 bases from J, with 10 bases between. The germline V gene has CDR1 SGHTA and CDR2 FQGTGA. CDR3 nucleotides: TGTGCCAGCAGCTTAGACAGAGGGGACGAGCAGTACTTC. Translating it yields CASSLDRGDEQYF.

This clone was counted a single time. The chain has TRBV19 and TRBJ2-3; a weak D match, TRBD2 (5 bases). This CDR3 spans 14 amino acids. The germline V and J ends were trimmed by 8 bases and 1 base, with 13 bases remaining between them. CDR1 is LNHDA and CDR2 is SQIVND in the germline V gene (reference sequence). In DNA, the CDR3 is TGTGCCAGTGGGTACGCGGGCGGCACAGATACGCAGTATTTT. Encoded protein: CASGYAGGTDTQYF.

V and J are TRBV5-1 and TRBJ1-1, with a possible D match to TRBD1 (5 bases). The V gene's germline CDR1 is SGHRS and CDR2 YFSETQ. V was shortened by 5 bases and J by 3 bases, with 11 bases between the two germline ends. The CDR3 spans 13 residues. The CDR3 DNA sequence: TGCGCCAGCAGTCCTATAGGGGACACTGAAGCTTTCTTT. As protein: CASSPIGDTEAFF.